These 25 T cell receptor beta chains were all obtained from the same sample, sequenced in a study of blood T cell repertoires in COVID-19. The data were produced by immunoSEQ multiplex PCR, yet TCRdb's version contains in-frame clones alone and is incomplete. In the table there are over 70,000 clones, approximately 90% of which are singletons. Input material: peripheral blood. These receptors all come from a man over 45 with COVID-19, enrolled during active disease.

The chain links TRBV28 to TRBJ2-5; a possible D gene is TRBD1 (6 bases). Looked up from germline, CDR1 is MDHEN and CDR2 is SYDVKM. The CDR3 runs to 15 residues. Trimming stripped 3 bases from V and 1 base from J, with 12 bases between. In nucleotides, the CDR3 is TGTGCCAGCAGTTTCCCACAGGGCCGCCAAGAGACCCAGTACTTC. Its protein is CASSFPQGRQETQYF.

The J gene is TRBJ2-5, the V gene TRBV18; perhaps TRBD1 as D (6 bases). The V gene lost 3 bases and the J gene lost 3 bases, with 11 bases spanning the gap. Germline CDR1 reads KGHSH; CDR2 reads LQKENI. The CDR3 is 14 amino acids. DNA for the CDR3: TGTGCCAGCTCACCGGGACAAACCGAAGAGACCCAGTACTTC. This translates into CASSPGQTEETQYF.

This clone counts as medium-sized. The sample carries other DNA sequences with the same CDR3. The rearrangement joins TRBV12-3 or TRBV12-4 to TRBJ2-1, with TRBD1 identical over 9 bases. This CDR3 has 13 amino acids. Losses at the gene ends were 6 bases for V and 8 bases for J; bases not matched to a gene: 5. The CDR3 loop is CASSPGQGHEQFF. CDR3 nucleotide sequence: TGTGCCAGCAGCCCCGGACAGGGGCATGAGCAGTTCTTC.

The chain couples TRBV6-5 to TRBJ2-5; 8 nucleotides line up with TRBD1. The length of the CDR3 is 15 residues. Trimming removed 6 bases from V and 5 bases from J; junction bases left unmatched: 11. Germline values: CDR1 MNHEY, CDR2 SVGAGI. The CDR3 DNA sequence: TGTGCCAGCAGCCGTGAGACAGGGGATGGGGAGACCCAGTACTTC. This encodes CASSRETGDGETQYF.

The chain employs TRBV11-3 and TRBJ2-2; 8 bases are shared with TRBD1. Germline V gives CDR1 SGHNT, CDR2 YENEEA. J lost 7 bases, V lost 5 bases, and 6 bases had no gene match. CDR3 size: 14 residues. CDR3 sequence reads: CASSPDRGGGELFF. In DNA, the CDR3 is TGTGCCAGCAGCCCTGACAGGGGAGGCGGGGAGCTGTTTTTT.

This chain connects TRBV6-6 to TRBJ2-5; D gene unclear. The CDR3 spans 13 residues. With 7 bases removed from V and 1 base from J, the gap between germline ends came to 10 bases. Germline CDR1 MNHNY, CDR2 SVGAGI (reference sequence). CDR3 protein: CASNPPGQETQYF. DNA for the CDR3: TGTGCCAGCAATCCCCCGGGCCAAGAGACCCAGTACTTC.

CDR3: CASSFDSSGANVLTF. CDR3 nucleotide sequence: TGTGCCAGCAGCTTCGACAGTTCAGGGGCCAACGTCCTGACTTTC. This rearrangement joins TRBV9 to TRBJ2-6; possibly TRBD1 for D (5 bases). Deletions cut 4 bases from V and 4 bases from J, with 12 bases between. Germline CDR1 is SGDLS and CDR2 is YYNGEE. CDR3 length equals 15 residues.

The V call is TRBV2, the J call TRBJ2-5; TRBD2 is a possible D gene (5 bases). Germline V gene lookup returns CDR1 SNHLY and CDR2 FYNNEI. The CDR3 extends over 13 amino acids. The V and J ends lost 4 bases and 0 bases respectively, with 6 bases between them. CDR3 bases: TGTGCCAGCAGTGCGGACTACCAAGAGACCCAGTACTTC. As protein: CASSADYQETQYF.

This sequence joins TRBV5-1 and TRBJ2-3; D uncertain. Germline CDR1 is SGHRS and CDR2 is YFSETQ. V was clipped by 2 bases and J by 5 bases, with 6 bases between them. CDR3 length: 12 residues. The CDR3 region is CASSFNGDTQYF. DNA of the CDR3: TGCGCCAGCAGCTTTAACGGAGATACGCAGTATTTT.

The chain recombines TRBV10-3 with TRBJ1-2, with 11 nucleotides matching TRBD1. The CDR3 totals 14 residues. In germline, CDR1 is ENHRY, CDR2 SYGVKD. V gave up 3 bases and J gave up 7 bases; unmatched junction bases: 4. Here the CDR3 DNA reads TGTGCCATCAGTGAAGCGGGACAGGGGGGTGGCTACACCTTC. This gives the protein CAISEAGQGGGYTF.

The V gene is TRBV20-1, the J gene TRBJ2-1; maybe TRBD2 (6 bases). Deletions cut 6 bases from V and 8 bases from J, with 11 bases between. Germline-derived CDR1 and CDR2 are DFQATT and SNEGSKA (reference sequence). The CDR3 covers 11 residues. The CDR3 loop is CSASRGYEQFF. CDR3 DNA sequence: TGCAGTGCCAGCCGGGGGTATGAGCAGTTCTTC.

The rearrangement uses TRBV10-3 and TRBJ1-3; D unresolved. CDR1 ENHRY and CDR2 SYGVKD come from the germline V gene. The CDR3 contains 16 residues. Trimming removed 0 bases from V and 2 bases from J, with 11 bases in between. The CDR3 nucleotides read TGTGCCATCAGTGAGTCGCGCGGGCGAGCTGGAAACACCATATATTTT. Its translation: CAISESRGRAGNTIYF.

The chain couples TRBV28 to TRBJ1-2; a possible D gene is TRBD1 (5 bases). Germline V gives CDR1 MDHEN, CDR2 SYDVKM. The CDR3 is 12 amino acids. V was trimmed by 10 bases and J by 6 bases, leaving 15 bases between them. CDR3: CATQAATDGYTF. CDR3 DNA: TGTGCCACCCAAGCCGCGACAGATGGCTACACCTTC.

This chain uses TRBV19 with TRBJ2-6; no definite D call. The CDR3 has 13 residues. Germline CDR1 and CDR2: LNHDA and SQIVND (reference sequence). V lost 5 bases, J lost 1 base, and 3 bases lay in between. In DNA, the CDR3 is TGTGCCAGTAGTCGGTCTGGGGCCAACGTCCTGACTTTC. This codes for CASSRSGANVLTF.

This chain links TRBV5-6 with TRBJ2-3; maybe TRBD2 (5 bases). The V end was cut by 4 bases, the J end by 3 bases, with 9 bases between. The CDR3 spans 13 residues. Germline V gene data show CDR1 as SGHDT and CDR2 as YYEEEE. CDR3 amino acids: CASSEGATDTQYF. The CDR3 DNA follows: TGTGCCAGCAGCGAGGGAGCAACAGATACGCAGTATTTT.

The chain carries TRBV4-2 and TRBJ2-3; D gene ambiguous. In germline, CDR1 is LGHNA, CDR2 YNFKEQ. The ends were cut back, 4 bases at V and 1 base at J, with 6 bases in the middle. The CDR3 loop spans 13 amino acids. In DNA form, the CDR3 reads TGTGCCAGCAGCCGACTCCGCACAGATACGCAGTATTTT. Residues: CASSRLRTDTQYF.

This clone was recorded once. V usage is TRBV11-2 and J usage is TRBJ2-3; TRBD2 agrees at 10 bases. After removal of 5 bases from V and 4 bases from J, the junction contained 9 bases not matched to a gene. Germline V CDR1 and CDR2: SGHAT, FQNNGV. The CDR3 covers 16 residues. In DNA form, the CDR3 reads TGTGCCAGCAGCCCCTCTAGCGGGAGTTGGTCAGATACGCAGTATTTT. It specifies CASSPSSGSWSDTQYF.

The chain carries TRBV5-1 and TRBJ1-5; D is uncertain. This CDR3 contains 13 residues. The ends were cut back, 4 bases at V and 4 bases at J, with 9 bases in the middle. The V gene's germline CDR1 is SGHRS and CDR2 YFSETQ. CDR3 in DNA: TGCGCCAGCAGCATGGATTTAAATCAGCCCCAGCATTTT. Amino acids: CASSMDLNQPQHF. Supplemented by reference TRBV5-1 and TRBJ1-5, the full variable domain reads KAGVTQTPRYLIKTRGQQVTLSCSPISGHRSVSWYQQTPGQGLQFLFEYFSETQRNKGNFPGRFSGRQFSNSRSEMNVSTLELGDSALYLCASSMDLNQPQHFGDGTRLSIL.

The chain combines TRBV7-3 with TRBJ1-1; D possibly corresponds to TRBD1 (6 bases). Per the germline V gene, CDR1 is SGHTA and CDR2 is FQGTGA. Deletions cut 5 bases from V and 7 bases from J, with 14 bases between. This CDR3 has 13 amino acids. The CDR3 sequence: CASSLGGQREAFF. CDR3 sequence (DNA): TGTGCCAGCAGCCTCGGGGGGCAACGTGAAGCTTTCTTT. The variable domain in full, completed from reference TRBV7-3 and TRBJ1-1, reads GAGVSQTPSNKVTEKGKYVELRCDPISGHTALYWYRQSLGQGPEFLIYFQGTGAADDSGLPNDRFFAVRPEGSVSTLKIQRTERGDSAVYLCASSLGGQREAFFGQGTRLTVV.

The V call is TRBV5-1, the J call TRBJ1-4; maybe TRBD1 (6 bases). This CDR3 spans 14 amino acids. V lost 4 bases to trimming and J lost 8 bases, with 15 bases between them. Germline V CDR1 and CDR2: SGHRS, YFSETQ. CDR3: CASSPTTGLEKLFF. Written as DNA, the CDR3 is TGCGCCAGCAGCCCAACGACAGGTTTAGAAAAACTGTTTTTT.

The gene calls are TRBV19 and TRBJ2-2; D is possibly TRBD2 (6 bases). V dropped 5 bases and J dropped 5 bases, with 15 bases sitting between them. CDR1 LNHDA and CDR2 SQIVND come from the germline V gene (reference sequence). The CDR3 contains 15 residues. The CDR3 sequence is CASSGRDLGTGELFF. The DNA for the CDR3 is TGTGCCAGTAGTGGCCGGGACTTAGGTACCGGGGAGCTGTTTTTT.

The CDR3 nucleotides read TGTGCCAGCACCCCCAGGGGGCTAGGTGAAAAACTGTTTTTT. Protein sequence: CASTPRGLGEKLFF. The rearrangement links TRBV2 to TRBJ1-4, with 8 bases that match TRBD1. V lost 7 bases, J lost 7 bases, and 8 bases stayed unmatched. The CDR3 loop spans 14 amino acids. Germline V gene sequence: CDR1 SNHLY, CDR2 FYNNEI.

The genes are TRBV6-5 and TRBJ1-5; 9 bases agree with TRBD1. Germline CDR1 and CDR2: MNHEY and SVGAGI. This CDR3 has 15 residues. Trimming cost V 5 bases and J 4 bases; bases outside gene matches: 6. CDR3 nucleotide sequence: TGTGCCAGCAGTCCTGGGACAGGGAGTAATCAGCCCCAGCATTTT. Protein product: CASSPGTGSNQPQHF.

The CDR3 loop is CASSSRQVSYNEQFF. CDR3 in DNA: TGTGCCAGCAGTTCCCGACAGGTCTCCTACAATGAGCAGTTCTTC. The chain couples TRBV27 to TRBJ2-1, with a possible D match to TRBD1 (6 bases). Trimming stripped 4 bases from V and 0 bases from J, with 10 bases between. CDR1 and CDR2 from the germline V gene are MNHEY and SMNVEV (reference sequence). This CDR3 contains 15 residues.

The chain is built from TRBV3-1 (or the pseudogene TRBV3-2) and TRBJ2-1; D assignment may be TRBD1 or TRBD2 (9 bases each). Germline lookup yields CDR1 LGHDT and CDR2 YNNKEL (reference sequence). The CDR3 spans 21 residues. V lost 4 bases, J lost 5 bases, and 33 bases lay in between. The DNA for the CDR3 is TGTGCCAGCAGCCGTGCCGGGCCCGGGACAGGGCTGACTAGCGGACACAATGAGCAGTTCTTC. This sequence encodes CASSRAGPGTGLTSGHNEQFF.